This TCR beta chain was identified during a study of blood T cell repertoires in COVID-19. Study-wide background: Sites across the United States, Italy and Spain contributed samples from acute and convalescent COVID-19. Nucleic acid was either cDNA or gDNA, and it came from T cells, B-cell-depleted T cells, or PBMCs.

Germline V gene data show CDR1 as SEHNR and CDR2 as FQNEAQ (reference sequence). V was trimmed by 3 bases and J by 13 bases, leaving 16 bases between them. The CDR3 has 14 amino acids. As originally analysed: Researchers report that nucleated cell counts were estimated from reference gene primer amplification. Profiled with immunoSEQ multiplex PCR; TCRdb holds only in-frame clones, not every one. That table is the source of V, J and clone size, and D and trimming were worked out from the DNA. The sample holds roughly 340,000 clones, 85% to 90% seen once. Sequenced: peripheral blood. V is TRBV7-9 and J is TRBJ1-6, with TRBD1 as a possible D gene (5 bases). The sequence was collected from a woman in her 70s with COVID-19, enrolled during active disease. The CDR3 DNA reads as TGTGCCAGCAGCTTGGGCCAGGGCGAAACCCCCCTCCACTTT. It is translated as CASSLGQGETPLHF.